These 19 T cell receptor beta chains were sequenced from one sample in a study of OX40 agonist ivuxolimab in advanced cancers. TCRdb keeps only in-frame clones here, not all; method: immunoSEQ multiplex PCR. The sample lists tens of thousands of clones; 74% were seen once. The sequenced sample was CD4+ or CD8+ T cells sorted from blood, obtained in a trial of the OX40 agonist ivuxolimab. The receptor set was obtained from an adult with an advanced solid tumor such as melanoma, head and neck, liver or kidney cancer.

The rearrangement uses TRBV5-4 and TRBJ2-7; perhaps TRBD1 as D (6 bases). The CDR3 has 15 residues. V was shortened by 1 base and J by 0 bases, with 11 bases between the two germline ends. CDR1 SGHNT and CDR2 YYREEE come from the germline V gene (reference sequence). The CDR3 region is CASSLIRGSSYEQYF. CDR3 sequence (DNA): TGTGCCAGCAGCTTGATCAGGGGTAGCTCCTACGAGCAGTACTTC.

V usage is TRBV5-5 and J usage is TRBJ1-5; maybe TRBD1 (6 bases). Per the germline V gene, CDR1 is SGHKS and CDR2 is YYEKEE (reference sequence). The CDR3 covers 15 residues. Trimming removed 4 bases from V and 8 bases from J, with 19 bases in between. This chain's CDR3 is CASSALDSLGEPQHF. The CDR3 coding sequence is TGTGCCAGCAGCGCGCTGGACAGCCTGGGAGAGCCCCAGCATTTT.

This clone was counted only a few times. This sequence joins TRBV30 and TRBJ1-3; D uncertain. The CDR3 consists of 12 residues. CDR1 and CDR2 from the germline V gene are GTSNPN and SVGIG (reference sequence). The ends were cut back, 2 bases at V and 1 base at J, with 3 bases in the middle. The CDR3 sequence is CAWSFSGNTIYF. DNA for the CDR3: TGTGCCTGGAGTTTTTCTGGAAACACCATATATTTT.

This clone was detected a few times. The V call is TRBV15, the J call TRBJ1-5, with TRBD1 matching 9 bases. V dropped 6 bases and J dropped 7; count of bases not matched to a gene: 10. The CDR3 runs to 15 residues. CDR1 LNHNV and CDR2 YYDKDF come from the germline V gene (reference sequence). CDR3 protein: CATRLDRGGNQPQHF. The CDR3 DNA reads as TGTGCCACCAGATTGGACAGGGGAGGAAACCAGCCCCAGCATTTT.

The V and J genes are TRBV2 and TRBJ2-7; possible D gene TRBD2, 6 bases. With 1 base removed from V and 6 bases from J, the gap between germline ends came to 7 bases. Germline V gives CDR1 SNHLY, CDR2 FYNNEI. The CDR3 consists of 12 residues. DNA of the CDR3: TGTGCCAGCAGTGAAGTGCGGGGCGAGCAGTACGTC. As protein: CASSEVRGEQYV.

The gene calls are TRBV7-9 and TRBJ2-2; maybe TRBD2 (6 bases). V lost 5 bases to trimming and J lost 6 bases, with 13 bases between them. Germline V lookup: CDR1 SEHNR, CDR2 FQNEAQ (reference sequence). CDR3 size: 14 residues. The CDR3 sequence: CASSVVGGAGELFF. DNA of the CDR3: TGTGCCAGCAGCGTTGTCGGAGGGGCCGGGGAGCTGTTTTTT.

This chain's CDR3 is CASSPGVYGYTF. The CDR3 region has the DNA TGTGCCAGCAGCCCAGGGGTCTATGGCTACACCTTC. The chain couples TRBV5-5 to TRBJ1-2; weak D call: TRBD1 (6 bases). The length of the CDR3 is 12 residues. The V gene lost 4 bases and the J gene lost 4 bases, with 8 bases spanning the gap. CDR1 is SGHKS, CDR2 YYEKEE, per germline (reference sequence).

CDR3 loop: CASSEREGNQPQHF. The CDR3 region has the DNA TGTGCCAGCAGTGAAAGGGAGGGGAATCAGCCCCAGCATTTT. J is TRBJ1-5 and V is TRBV2; D perhaps matches TRBD1 (5 bases). This CDR3 spans 14 amino acids. Trimming removed 2 bases at V and 4 bases at J, with 9 bases between. Germline V gene sequence: CDR1 SNHLY, CDR2 FYNNEI.

V usage is TRBV6-1 and J usage is TRBJ2-7; D not certain. The CDR3 is made up of 13 amino acids. V was shortened by 3 bases and J by 1 base, with 7 bases between the two germline ends. The germline V gene has CDR1 MNHNS and CDR2 SASEGT. CDR3 sequence: CASSETVSYEQYV. CDR3 bases: TGTGCCAGCAGTGAGACGGTTTCCTACGAGCAGTACGTC.

This clone has only one observation. The chain has TRBV18 and TRBJ2-5; D unclear. The CDR3 loop spans 13 amino acids. V was clipped by 2 bases and J by 5 bases, with 9 bases between them. Germline loops: CDR1 KGHSH, CDR2 LQKENI. CDR3 sequence reads: CASSPGLRETQYF. CDR3 DNA sequence: TGTGCCAGCTCACCAGGCCTCCGGGAGACCCAGTACTTC.

V and J are TRBV4-2 and TRBJ1-6; 7 nucleotides line up with TRBD1. CDR3 length equals 18 residues. Germline assignment: CDR1 LGHNA and CDR2 YNFKEQ. V lost 1 base, J lost 7 bases, and 13 bases stayed unmatched. The CDR3 DNA is TGTGCCAGCAGCCAAGGGGGGTCAGGGGGGCGAAAAAATTCACCCCTCCACTTT. It is translated as CASSQGGSGGRKNSPLHF.

V gene TRBV15 combines with J gene TRBJ1-6, with D unresolved. There are 15 residues in the CDR3. Trimming took off 0 bases at V and 4 bases at J, with 7 bases between the two ends. Germline V gene lookup returns CDR1 LNHNV and CDR2 YYDKDF (reference sequence). CDR3: CATSRDKGYNSPLHF. For the CDR3, the DNA is TGTGCCACCAGCAGAGATAAAGGGTATAATTCACCCCTCCACTTT.

This chain links TRBV5-6 with TRBJ1-2, with a possible D match to TRBD1 (5 bases). CDR1 SGHDT and CDR2 YYEEEE come from the germline V gene. Trimming took 5 bases from V and 7 from J, leaving 18 bases between them. The CDR3 is 14 amino acids. The CDR3 sequence: CASRIWKGRGGYTF. The CDR3 bases are TGTGCCAGCAGAATTTGGAAGGGGCGTGGTGGCTACACCTTC. Supplemented by reference TRBV5-6 and TRBJ1-2, the full variable domain reads DAGVTQSPTHLIKTRGQQVTLRCSPKSGHDTVSWYQQALGQGPQFIFQYYEEEERQRGNFPDRFSGHQFPNYSSELNVNALLLGDSALYLCASRIWKGRGGYTFGSGTRLTVV.

The rearrangement links TRBV10-2 to TRBJ1-2, with a possible D match to TRBD1 (6 bases). Germline lookup yields CDR1 WSHSY and CDR2 SAAADI. The CDR3 totals 12 residues. The V end was cut by 8 bases, the J end by 7 bases, with 14 bases between. The CDR3 nucleotides are TGCGCCAGCGCTGACAGGTCGGGTGGCTACACCTTC. Translated, it gives CASADRSGGYTF.

The chain combines TRBV6-5 with TRBJ2-5; D gene uncertain. Germline-derived CDR1 and CDR2 are MNHEY and SVGAGI. CDR3 length: 10 residues. Between the trimmed V and J ends, which lost 5 bases and 4 bases, there was a span of 2 bases. CDR3 region: CASSGETQYF. CDR3 sequence (DNA): TGTGCCAGCAGTGGAGAGACCCAGTACTTC.

J is TRBJ1-1 and V is TRBV7-9; no definite D call. With 4 bases removed from V and 7 bases from J, the gap between germline ends came to 13 bases. The V gene's germline CDR1 is SEHNR and CDR2 FQNEAQ (reference sequence). This CDR3 has 13 amino acids. CDR3 DNA sequence: TGTGCCAGCAGCTCTAGCGGACGGGTTGAAGCTTTCTTT. Protein sequence: CASSSSGRVEAFF.

V gene TRBV11-3 combines with J gene TRBJ2-1, with no clear D. V lost 4 bases to trimming and J lost 0 bases, with 4 bases between them. CDR1 and CDR2 from the germline V gene are SGHNT and YENEEA. CDR3 length: 13 amino acids. CDR3 nucleotide sequence: TGTGCCAGCAGCTCGAGCTCCTACAATGAGCAGTTCTTC. Translation gives CASSSSSYNEQFF. Full variable domain (outside the CDR3, taken from reference TRBV11-3 and TRBJ2-1): EAGVVQSPRYKIIEKKQPVAFWCNPISGHNTLYWYLQNLGQGPELLIRYENEEAVDDSQLPKDRFSAERLKGVDSTLKIQPAELGDSAVYLCASSSSSYNEQFFGPGTRLTVL.

The V call is TRBV10-3, the J call TRBJ1-1; 8 bases align to TRBD1. The V and J ends lost 4 bases and 2 bases, in that order; junction bases with no gene match: 3. Germline V gives CDR1 ENHRY, CDR2 SYGVKD. The CDR3 runs to 14 residues. CDR3 loop: CAISAGGGNTEAFF. DNA for the CDR3: TGTGCCATCAGTGCAGGGGGCGGCAACACTGAAGCTTTCTTT.

The gene calls are TRBV4-1 and TRBJ1-1, with 7 nucleotides matching TRBD1. Germline trimming cut 3 bases from V and 4 bases from J; bases unmatched to any gene: 2. Per germline, CDR1 MGHRA and CDR2 YSYEKL. This CDR3 is 13 amino acids long. CDR3 in amino acids: CASSQTGFTEAFF. CDR3 DNA sequence: TGCGCCAGCAGCCAGACAGGGTTCACTGAAGCTTTCTTT.